The next 27 T cell receptor beta chains were all read from a single sample in a study of T cell repertoires in cytomegalovirus infection. TCRdb called the reads again in MiXCR, with one record for every CDR3 protein. The sample includes about half a million distinct CDR3 sequences, around 35% of them seen just once. Their cognate antigens are unknown. The material was cultured PBMCs, obtained from culture after CMV antigen stimulation. These receptors all come from a human donor in good health (CMV status not recorded). Some clones in this sample may be carry-over from other donors' samples.

This chain's CDR3 is CASSLRGIGLDNSPLHF. As DNA, the CDR3 is TGTGCCAGCAGTTTACGAGGGATAGGGCTCGATAATTCACCCCTCCACTTT. The V call is TRBV27, the J call TRBJ1-6; D gene ambiguous. Germline CDR1 MNHEY, CDR2 SMNVEV (reference sequence). The CDR3 sequence is 17 residues long. The V and J ends lost 2 bases and 5 bases respectively, with 16 bases between them.

The chain carries TRBV5-1 and TRBJ2-1, with 12 bases aligning to TRBD2. The germline V gene has CDR1 SGHRS and CDR2 YFSETQ. The CDR3 loop spans 16 amino acids. V dropped 0 bases and J dropped 7; count of bases not matched to a gene: 5. CDR3 protein: CASSLGWTSGMNEQFF. The CDR3 DNA reads TGCGCCAGCAGCTTGGGGTGGACTAGCGGGATGAATGAGCAGTTCTTC.

This chain uses TRBV10-3 with TRBJ1-1, with 10 bases that match TRBD1. The CDR3 runs 18 residues. Losses at the gene ends were 0 bases for V and 1 base for J; bases not matched to a gene: 8. Germline V gene sequence: CDR1 ENHRY, CDR2 SYGVKD. As DNA, the CDR3 is TGTGCCATCAGTGAGTCCCGACGACAGGGGGCAAAGAACACTGAAGCTTTCTTT. It encodes CAISESRRQGAKNTEAFF.

The chain uses TRBV19 and TRBJ2-7, with D maybe TRBD1 (5 bases). V was shortened by 3 bases and J by 3 bases, with 12 bases between the two germline ends. The CDR3 extends over 14 amino acids. Germline V lookup: CDR1 LNHDA, CDR2 SQIVND (reference sequence). This chain's CDR3 is CASSIYRPNYEQYV. In DNA, the CDR3 is TGTGCCAGTAGTATTTACAGGCCCAACTACGAGCAGTACGTC.

A few counts support this clonotype. The gene calls are TRBV5-1 and TRBJ2-5, with TRBD2 matching 7 bases. The CDR3 is 19 residues long. The ends lost 4 bases at V and 2 bases at J; junction bases unmatched: 20. Germline V lookup: CDR1 SGHRS, CDR2 YFSETQ. Here the CDR3 DNA reads TGCGCCAGCAGCAGAGGGGAGGGACCGGGACTTGTTGATCAAGAGACCCAGTACTTC. Its translation is CASSRGEGPGLVDQETQYF.

This chain connects TRBV7-9 to TRBJ2-1, with unresolved D. CDR3 size: 16 residues. The V and J ends lost 2 bases and 0 bases respectively, with 11 bases between them. CDR1 SEHNR and CDR2 FQNEAQ come from the germline V gene (reference sequence). CDR3 coding DNA: TGTGCCAGCAGCTTACTGCGGCTCAACTCCTACAATGAGCAGTTCTTC. Translating it yields CASSLLRLNSYNEQFF.

This clonotype was detected only a few times. The chain has TRBV5-1 and TRBJ2-1, with a possible D match to TRBD1 (5 bases). V lost 4 bases, J lost 7 bases, and 15 bases lay in between. The CDR3 runs to 14 residues. Germline V lookup: CDR1 SGHRS, CDR2 YFSETQ. The CDR3 DNA is TGCGCCAGCAGCCTGCAGGGAACCCAGAATGAGCAGTTCTTC. Encoded protein: CASSLQGTQNEQFF.

The V gene is TRBV20-1, the J gene TRBJ2-7; D is uncertain. The germline V and J ends were trimmed by 5 bases and 3 bases, with 8 bases remaining between them. The germline CDR1 and CDR2 sequences are DFQATT and SNEGSKA (reference sequence). This CDR3 is built from 11 residues. The CDR3 sequence: CSAPALYEQYF. The CDR3, as DNA: TGCAGTGCTCCGGCACTCTACGAGCAGTACTTC.

V and J are TRBV29-1 and TRBJ1-2; D remains unclear. The germline gives CDR1 SQVTM, CDR2 ANQGSEA. V was trimmed by 4 bases and J by 8 bases, leaving 11 bases between them. This CDR3 contains 11 residues. The CDR3, as DNA: TGCAGCGTTGGTACGGAGACGGGCTACACCTTC. It translates to CSVGTETGYTF. Supplemented by reference TRBV29-1 and TRBJ1-2, the full variable domain reads SAVISQKPSRDICQRGTSLTIQCQVDSQVTMMFWYRQQPGQSLTLIATANQGSEATYESGFVIDKFPISRPNLTFSTLTVSNMSPEDSSIYLCSVGTETGYTFGSGTRLTVV.

This clonotype appeared once. This chain uses TRBV7-2 with TRBJ2-7; the match to TRBD1 covers 9 bases. This CDR3 has 17 amino acids. Trimming took 1 base from V and 3 from J; bases not matched to a gene: 10. Germline loops: CDR1 SGHTA, CDR2 FQGNSA. The CDR3 nucleotides are TGTGCCAGCAGCTTAGGGGTACCGGGACAGGGCCTCTACGAGCAGTACTTC. It is translated as CASSLGVPGQGLYEQYF.

This rearrangement joins TRBV24-1 to TRBJ2-7; D possibly corresponds to TRBD2 (6 bases). Germline V gene sequence: CDR1 KGHDR, CDR2 SFDVKD. V lost 3 bases and J 4 bases, leaving 18 bases between the germline ends. The CDR3 has 16 amino acids. The CDR3 nucleotides read TGTGCCACCAGTGATAAAATAGCGGAGAGGGAGTACGAGCAGTACGTC. Translation: CATSDKIAEREYEQYV.

This clonotype occurred a few times. DNA of the CDR3: TGTGCCAGCAGTTTTCACGGCGGGAGGGCCCAAGAGACCCAGTACTTC. Amino acid sequence: CASSFHGGRAQETQYF. The J gene is TRBJ2-5, the V gene TRBV12-3 or TRBV12-4, with TRBD2 identical over 9 bases. The trim removed 3 bases at V and 1 base at J, leaving 6 bases unmatched. The CDR3 is made up of 16 amino acids.

The chain uses TRBV4-1 and TRBJ2-1, with 9 bases aligning to TRBD1. Per the germline V gene, CDR1 is MGHRA and CDR2 is YSYEKL. Trimming cost V 1 base and J 6 bases; bases outside gene matches: 7. This CDR3 is 16 amino acids long. The CDR3 DNA is TGCGCCAGCAGCCAAGCACCGGGACAGGGTGGCAATGAGCAGTTCTTC. This codes for CASSQAPGQGGNEQFF.

The chain couples TRBV19 to TRBJ2-2, with D unresolved. CDR1 and CDR2 from the germline V gene are LNHDA and SQIVND (reference sequence). The CDR3 totals 15 residues. V was shortened by 4 bases and J by 0 bases, with 9 bases between the two germline ends. CDR3 sequence reads: CASSKAFANTGELFF. DNA for the CDR3: TGTGCCAGTAGTAAGGCGTTCGCGAACACCGGGGAGCTGTTTTTT.

The chain carries TRBV14 and TRBJ2-1; 13 nucleotides line up with TRBD2. The germline V gene encodes CDR1 SGHDN and CDR2 FVKESK. Germline trimming cut 4 bases from V and 10 bases from J; bases unmatched to any gene: 4. The CDR3 contains 14 residues. The CDR3 DNA reads TGTGCCAGCAGCCTCAGGACTAGCGGGAGCGAGCAGTTCTTC. Translating it yields CASSLRTSGSEQFF.

This clonotype showed up just a few times. The chain is built from TRBV7-2 and TRBJ2-7; 11 bases agree with TRBD1. The J segment lost 10 bases and the V segment lost 3 bases, leaving 8 bases of the junction unmatched. Germline V gives CDR1 SGHTA, CDR2 FQGNSA. The CDR3 is 14 residues long. The CDR3 here is CASSLGTGGSVQYV. The CDR3 DNA reads TGTGCCAGCAGCTTGGGGACAGGGGGGTCGGTCCAGTACGTC.

This clonotype has a handful of counts. This chain links TRBV19 with TRBJ1-2; D not certain. Trimming pared 3 bases from V and 0 bases from J, leaving 5 bases between. Germline-derived CDR1 and CDR2 are LNHDA and SQIVND (reference sequence). The CDR3 covers 13 residues. CDR3 in amino acids: CASSIGANYGYTF. The CDR3 nucleotides read TGTGCCAGTAGTATTGGAGCTAACTATGGCTACACCTTC.

The genes are TRBV11-3 and TRBJ1-1; D gene unclear. Germline assignment: CDR1 SGHNT and CDR2 YENEEA. V lost 8 bases and J lost 5, with 18 bases in between. The CDR3 spans 14 residues. The CDR3 DNA reads as TGTGCCAGCGGCCTTTTCGGCGGGGTAACTGAAGCTTTCTTT. Translating it yields CASGLFGGVTEAFF.

CDR3 amino acids: CASTPRGQDSQPQHF. The CDR3 DNA reads as TGTGCCAGCACCCCAAGAGGACAGGATAGTCAGCCCCAGCATTTT. The chain has TRBV11-2 and TRBJ1-5; TRBD1 matches at 7 bases. Trimming at V came to 7 bases and at J to 6 bases, leaving 12 bases not matched to a gene. The CDR3 sequence is 15 residues long. CDR1 is SGHAT, CDR2 FQNNGV, per germline.

The chain links TRBV7-9 to TRBJ2-7; perhaps D is TRBD1 or TRBD2 (5 bases each). CDR3 length: 14 residues. Germline CDR1 reads SEHNR; CDR2 reads FQNEAQ (reference sequence). The ends were cut back, 0 bases at V and 6 bases at J, with 12 bases in the middle. The CDR3 loop is CASSLAPGRPEQYV. In DNA form, the CDR3 reads TGTGCCAGCAGCTTAGCTCCGGGGCGCCCCGAGCAGTACGTC.

This clonotype was counted ten times or more. The rearrangement links TRBV7-6 to TRBJ2-1; a possible D gene is TRBD2 (6 bases). Germline V gene lookup returns CDR1 SGHVS and CDR2 FNYEAQ. The length of the CDR3 is 17 residues. V was clipped by 3 bases and J by 8 bases, with 23 bases between them. The CDR3 region is CASSLPPSAGPFDEQFF. CDR3 DNA: TGTGCCAGCAGCTTGCCACCATCAGCGGGCCCGTTCGATGAGCAGTTCTTC.

The rearrangement joins TRBV5-4 to TRBJ2-7; 8 positions match TRBD2. CDR3 length: 19 residues. With 4 bases clipped from V and 4 bases from J, the junction kept 22 bases outside the gene matches. Germline V lookup: CDR1 SGHNT, CDR2 YYREEE (reference sequence). CDR3 DNA: TGTGCCAGCAGCCGAAACGACTTGGGACCCGGGACTAGATTTTACGAGCAGTACTTC. Amino acid sequence: CASSRNDLGPGTRFYEQYF.

V and J are TRBV19 and TRBJ1-1; 7 bases fit TRBD1. Germline values: CDR1 LNHDA, CDR2 SQIVND (reference sequence). The CDR3 covers 18 residues. After removal of 3 bases from V and 5 bases from J, the junction contained 18 bases not matched to a gene. For the CDR3, the DNA is TGTGCCAGTAGTATCCTACCACCATTCGACAGGGTAGGAACTGAAGCTTTCTTT. This gives the protein CASSILPPFDRVGTEAFF.

The chain employs TRBV12-3 or TRBV12-4 and TRBJ1-1; D gene unclear. Trimming took 6 bases from V and 1 from J, leaving 18 bases between them. The CDR3 loop spans 16 amino acids. This CDR3 is CASSPAPQRGNTEAFF. CDR3 nucleotides: TGTGCCAGCAGCCCCGCGCCCCAGCGTGGGAACACTGAAGCTTTCTTT.

This clonotype was recorded many times. The chain combines TRBV7-2 with TRBJ2-5; D uncertain. This CDR3 spans 13 amino acids. Germline CDR1 reads SGHTA; CDR2 reads FQGNSA. The ends were cut back, 4 bases at V and 8 bases at J, with 14 bases in the middle. The CDR3 here is CASSSDPAKTQYF. The CDR3, as DNA: TGTGCCAGCAGCTCCGACCCCGCGAAAACCCAGTACTTC.

In its sample, this clonotype was seen once. V gene TRBV28 combines with J gene TRBJ1-1; 7 nucleotides agree with TRBD1. The trim removed 1 base at V and 5 bases at J, leaving 4 bases unmatched. Germline V gives CDR1 MDHEN, CDR2 SYDVKM. This CDR3 region has 14 residues. The CDR3 DNA reads as TGTGCCAGCAGTTTATTGGGACAGAGAACTGAAGCTTTCTTT. It codes for CASSLLGQRTEAFF.

This chain uses TRBV4-1 with TRBJ1-5; a weak D match, TRBD1 (5 bases). The CDR3 is made up of 19 amino acids. Germline V lookup: CDR1 MGHRA, CDR2 YSYEKL. V was pared by 0 bases and J by 0 bases, with 18 bases between. This CDR3 is CASSQDVTVGGYSNQPQHF. The CDR3 region has the DNA TGCGCCAGCAGCCAAGATGTGACAGTGGGGGGGTATAGCAATCAGCCCCAGCATTTT.